The next 27 T cell receptor beta chains were all read from a single sample in a study of HIV-infected patients and healthy controls. TCRdb independently ran MiXCR on the 5' RACE reads; one entry per CDR3 protein. The data show 60,000 to 75,000 distinct CDR3 sequences, with approximately 16% seen just once and 5.5% to 7% held by the top ten. Sequenced material: CD4+ T cells from blood. The receptors were sampled from a human donor in good health.

This clonotype was seen repeatedly, ten times or more. The gene calls are TRBV7-8 and TRBJ2-4, with D possibly being TRBD1 (8 bases). Trimming removed 5 bases at V and 8 bases at J, with 16 bases between. CDR1 is SGHVS, CDR2 FQNEAQ, per germline. CDR3 size: 14 residues. DNA for the CDR3: TGTGCCAGCAGCGGGCACAGGGGGGGAGACATTCAGTACTTC. This encodes CASSGHRGGDIQYF.

This clonotype was detected only a few times. This chain joins TRBV28 and TRBJ1-3; D remains unclear. This CDR3 contains 16 residues. CDR1 and CDR2 (germline): MDHEN, SYDVKM. V was shortened by 2 bases and J by 0 bases, with 11 bases between the two germline ends. Here the CDR3 reads CASSLVPPSSGNTIYF. Here the CDR3 DNA reads TGTGCCAGCAGTTTAGTCCCCCCGAGCTCTGGAAACACCATATATTTT.

This clonotype has just a few counts. This rearrangement joins TRBV19 to TRBJ1-5; D gene ambiguous. CDR3 size: 15 residues. The germline gives CDR1 LNHDA, CDR2 SQIVND (reference sequence). Trimming left V 4 bases short and J 4 bases short, with 14 bases between. CDR3 bases: TGTGCCAGTAGTACTCACTCGACCCTGAATCAGCCCCAGCATTTT. It yields the protein CASSTHSTLNQPQHF.

Only a few counts were recorded for this clonotype. The chain carries TRBV3-1 and TRBJ1-1; D is ambiguous. Per germline, CDR1 LGHDT and CDR2 YNNKEL (reference sequence). Trimming took 4 bases from V and 10 from J, leaving 16 bases between them. The CDR3 spans 13 residues. CDR3 protein: CASSRSGSGRAFF. CDR3 in DNA: TGTGCCAGCAGCCGAAGCGGGTCCGGCAGAGCTTTCTTT.

The chain has TRBV11-2 and TRBJ2-1; TRBD2 matches 13 bases. The germline V gene has CDR1 SGHAT and CDR2 FQNNGV. V lost 5 bases, J lost 0 bases, and 13 bases stayed unmatched. CDR3 length equals 20 residues. In DNA form, the CDR3 reads TGTGCCAGCAGCCCGCGACTAGCGGGAGGACTGTTGAGCTCCTACAATGAGCAGTTCTTC. It specifies CASSPRLAGGLLSSYNEQFF.

Many counts were recorded for this clonotype. This chain links TRBV2 with TRBJ1-1; the D gene is possibly TRBD1 (6 bases). Trimming cost V 4 bases and J 0 bases, with 6 bases left between them. This CDR3 contains 13 residues. Germline assignment: CDR1 SNHLY and CDR2 FYNNEI. The CDR3 DNA follows: TGTGCCAGCAGTGGACAGGTGAACACTGAAGCTTTCTTT. Translating it yields CASSGQVNTEAFF.

The V and J genes are TRBV12-3 or TRBV12-4 and TRBJ2-2; 8 nucleotides agree with TRBD1. The CDR3 runs 16 residues. V dropped 3 bases and J dropped 1; count of bases not matched to a gene: 4. The CDR3 DNA reads TGTGCCAGCAGTTTCGGCGACAGGGGGAACACCGGGGAGCTGTTTTTT. Translating gives CASSFGDRGNTGELFF.

This clonotype was counted only a few times. The chain has TRBV12-3 or TRBV12-4 and TRBJ2-2; D not certain. Trimming shortened V by 2 bases and J by 1 base, and 5 bases separated the two germline ends. This CDR3 region has 14 residues. The CDR3 loop is CASSLQENTGELFF. For the CDR3, the DNA is TGTGCCAGCAGTTTACAAGAGAACACCGGGGAGCTGTTTTTT.

The chain couples TRBV29-1 to TRBJ2-1, with no clear D. Per the germline V gene, CDR1 is SQVTM and CDR2 is ANQGSEA. The CDR3 sequence is 12 residues long. V was shortened by 8 bases and J by 5 bases, with 13 bases between the two germline ends. The CDR3: CSKRGKNNEQFF. The CDR3 DNA is TGCAGCAAACGTGGGAAAAACAATGAGCAGTTCTTC.

This clonotype was observed a handful of times. This sequence joins TRBV6-5 and TRBJ2-3, with 9 bases aligning to TRBD1. V trimming: 6 bases; J trimming: 0 bases; junction bases outside the gene matches: 7. Germline V gene lookup returns CDR1 MNHEY and CDR2 SVGAGI. CDR3 length: 16 residues. The CDR3 protein is CASRQGALKSTDTQYF. DNA for the CDR3: TGTGCCAGCAGACAGGGGGCACTGAAAAGCACAGATACGCAGTATTTT.

V gene TRBV19 combines with J gene TRBJ2-7, with a weak D call TRBD1 (5 bases). Germline V gene data show CDR1 as LNHDA and CDR2 as SQIVND (reference sequence). This CDR3 contains 14 residues. V was cut by 3 bases and J by 1 base, with 10 bases left in between. The CDR3 sequence is CASSMSGLSYEQYF. In DNA, the CDR3 is TGTGCCAGTAGTATGTCAGGGCTATCCTACGAGCAGTACTTC.

Comment on this clonotype: A much larger clone is a single base away; this may be a read error. V usage is TRBV7-2 and J usage is TRBJ1-4; D gene ambiguous. CDR1 is SGHTA, CDR2 FQGNSA, per germline. This CDR3 contains 15 residues. The V end lost 1 base, the J end lost 3 bases, and 9 bases lay between the germline ends. The CDR3 spells CASSLVPSANEKLFF. The CDR3 coding sequence is TGTGCCAGCAGCTTAGTACCCTCAGCTAATGAAAAACTGTTTTTT.

This clonotype was seen a few times. The chain joins TRBV7-2 to TRBJ1-4; D ambiguous. Trimming stripped 6 bases from V and 2 bases from J, with 13 bases between. Germline assignment: CDR1 SGHTA and CDR2 FQGNSA. The CDR3 loop spans 15 amino acids. The CDR3 bases are TGTGCCAGCAGAAAAGAGGGAATGACTAATGAAAAACTGTTTTTT. This gives the protein CASRKEGMTNEKLFF.

The chain uses TRBV30 and TRBJ2-3; D is possibly TRBD2 (6 bases). V lost 5 bases and J lost 3, with 21 bases in between. The CDR3 contains 16 residues. The germline gives CDR1 GTSNPN, CDR2 SVGIG (reference sequence). The CDR3 bases are TGTGCCTGGGGTGGAGGGCCCAAAGGGACGACAGATACGCAGTATTTT. Residues: CAWGGGPKGTTDTQYF.

V usage is TRBV7-9 and J usage is TRBJ2-1, with TRBD1 matching over 7 bases. From germline, CDR1 is SEHNR and CDR2 FQNEAQ (reference sequence). V shed 5 bases and J 7 bases; nucleotides not matched to a gene: 8. This CDR3 has 14 amino acids. The CDR3 sequence is CASSPGTEKNEQFF. The CDR3 nucleotides read TGTGCCAGCAGCCCCGGGACAGAGAAGAATGAGCAGTTCTTC. Drawing the rest from reference TRBV7-9 and TRBJ2-1, the complete variable domain is DTGVSQNPRHKITKRGQNVTFRCDPISEHNRLYWYRQTLGQGPEFLTYFQNEAQLEKSRLLSDRFSAERPKGSFSTLEIQRTEQGDSAMYLCASSPGTEKNEQFFGPGTRLTVL.

This chain links TRBV4-3 with TRBJ1-5; no firm D call. V shed 4 bases and J shed 7 bases, with 11 bases lying between them. This CDR3 is built from 13 residues. The germline CDR1 and CDR2 sequences are LGHNA and YSLEER. CDR3 DNA: TGCGCCAGCAGCCGCAAGTCGGGGCAGCCCCAGCATTTT. Its translation: CASSRKSGQPQHF.

The V call is TRBV7-9, the J call TRBJ2-3, with 8 bases fitting TRBD1. V was pared by 2 bases and J by 0 bases, with 1 base of the junction left unmatched. This CDR3 has 15 amino acids. The germline V gene has CDR1 SEHNR and CDR2 FQNEAQ (reference sequence). CDR3 DNA: TGTGCCAGCAGCTTAAGACAGGGGAGCACAGATACGCAGTATTTT. This sequence encodes CASSLRQGSTDTQYF.

V is TRBV7-9 and J is TRBJ1-5, with 7 bases matching TRBD1. The J segment lost 3 bases and the V segment lost 5 bases, leaving 7 bases of the junction unmatched. The germline gives CDR1 SEHNR, CDR2 FQNEAQ (reference sequence). The CDR3 totals 15 residues. The CDR3 sequence is CASSPGDSYNQPQHF. DNA for the CDR3: TGTGCCAGCAGCCCTGGGGACAGCTACAATCAGCCCCAGCATTTT.

This clonotype occurred many times. This rearrangement joins TRBV4-3 to TRBJ1-2, with D tentatively TRBD1 (5 bases). The V gene lost 0 bases and the J gene lost 8 bases, with 22 bases spanning the gap. Germline CDR1 is LGHNA and CDR2 is YSLEER. The CDR3 is 17 residues long. CDR3 sequence (DNA): TGCGCCAGCAGCCAAGATCCCCCCCAGACAGTAGTCGGGGGCTACACCTTC. It specifies CASSQDPPQTVVGGYTF.

This clonotype was seen a few times. V gene TRBV4-3 combines with J gene TRBJ2-6; D call uncertain. The germline gives CDR1 LGHNA, CDR2 YSLEER. V lost 2 bases and J 2 bases, leaving 7 bases between the germline ends. The CDR3 spans 15 residues. CDR3 amino acids: CASSQSGTGANVLTF. DNA of the CDR3: TGCGCCAGCAGCCAATCGGGTACTGGGGCCAACGTCCTGACTTTC.

This clonotype was counted between two and nine times. This chain links TRBV12-5 with TRBJ2-7, with a weak D call TRBD2 (6 bases). Germline CDR1 reads LGHNT; CDR2 reads FRNRAP. The V and J ends lost 1 base and 7 bases respectively, with 20 bases between them. CDR3 length: 16 residues. The CDR3 DNA follows: TGTGCTAGTGGTTTGGACCCCGGGAGTAACTCCAGGGAGCAGTACTTC. It is translated as CASGLDPGSNSREQYF.

This clonotype has just a few counts. Here the CDR3 DNA reads TGTGCCAGTAGTCCGACTACCGGGACAGGGAACTCCTACGAGCAGTACTTC. It encodes CASSPTTGTGNSYEQYF. The chain has TRBV19 and TRBJ2-7; 9 bases map to TRBD1. This CDR3 comprises 17 residues. CDR1 is LNHDA and CDR2 is SQIVND in the germline V gene (reference sequence). The trim removed 5 bases at V and 0 bases at J, leaving 11 bases unmatched.

This clonotype occurred a few times. This rearrangement joins TRBV3-1 to TRBJ2-1; D unresolved. Germline CDR1 reads LGHDT; CDR2 reads YNNKEL (reference sequence). The CDR3 has 11 amino acids. The V and J ends lost 5 bases and 8 bases respectively, with 7 bases between them. CDR3 in amino acids: CASSAWDEQFF. CDR3 nucleotide sequence: TGTGCCAGCAGCGCGTGGGATGAGCAGTTCTTC.

J is TRBJ1-5 and V is TRBV6-1; 9 bases map to TRBD1. The CDR3 has 16 residues. Germline loops: CDR1 MNHNS, CDR2 SASEGT. Losses at the gene ends were 4 bases for V and 2 bases for J; bases not matched to a gene: 6. In nucleotides, the CDR3 is TGTGCCAGCAGTGGGGGACAGGGTCCTCGCAATCAGCCCCAGCATTTT. It translates to CASSGGQGPRNQPQHF.

The chain joins TRBV7-9 to TRBJ1-3; D possibly corresponds to TRBD1 (6 bases). Between the trimmed V and J ends, which lost 4 bases and 6 bases, there was a span of 22 bases. Germline V gives CDR1 SEHNR, CDR2 FQNEAQ (reference sequence). The CDR3 length is 17 residues. The CDR3 DNA follows: TGTGCCAGCAGCTCCCCCCGGGGGGCGAACGTACCAAACACCATATATTTT. Protein: CASSSPRGANVPNTIYF.

The rearrangement joins TRBV7-9 to TRBJ1-2, with D possibly being TRBD1 (5 bases). The CDR3 has 14 residues. Germline-derived CDR1 and CDR2 are SEHNR and FQNEAQ (reference sequence). V gave up 3 bases and J gave up 4 bases, with 12 bases separating them. CDR3 in DNA: TGTGCCAGCAGCTTGGCAGGGACCTTCTATGGCTACACCTTC. Protein: CASSLAGTFYGYTF.

This clonotype was seen a handful of times. V usage is TRBV12-3 or TRBV12-4 and J usage is TRBJ1-4; D is possibly TRBD1 (6 bases). Trimming shortened V by 2 bases and J by 5 bases, and 24 bases separated the two germline ends. The CDR3 is 19 amino acids. The CDR3 region is CASSLSRKQGAAPNEKLFF. The CDR3 DNA is TGTGCCAGCAGTTTATCCCGGAAACAGGGTGCCGCTCCCAATGAAAAACTGTTTTTT.